Only a few counts were recorded for the clone carrying this T cell receptor beta chain. The sample originates from a study of blood T cell repertoires in COVID-19. Profiling relied on immunoSEQ multiplex PCR, and the TCRdb table lists in-frame clones only, not all of them. The table shows 150,000 to 200,000 clones, with 89% occurring only once. The sample was PBMCs or T cells enriched from blood (not recorded which). The TCR originated in a woman aged 40 to 55 with acute COVID-19.

CDR3 in amino acids: CAWGKGGGGQPQHF. CDR3 DNA: TGTGCCTGGGGAAAGGGCGGGGGTGGACAGCCCCAGCATTTT. The chain couples TRBV30 to TRBJ1-5, with a possible D match to TRBD1 (5 bases). The CDR3 runs to 14 residues. Looked up from germline, CDR1 is GTSNPN and CDR2 is SVGIG (reference sequence). V lost 5 bases and J 7 bases, leaving 18 bases between the germline ends.